Here is one TCR beta chain with its context. This record belongs to a study of T cell changes during pregnancy in multiple sclerosis. Profiled with immunoSEQ multiplex PCR; TCRdb holds only in-frame clones, not every one. The sample contains 40,000 or so clones, about nine tenths of which appear only once. The sequence was collected from a female donor in good health, enrolled as a control in a pregnancy study. The sample consisted of peripheral blood, taken in the third trimester of pregnancy.

In nucleotides, the CDR3 is TGCACCAGCAGGCAGGGGACAGGGCACGACAATGAGCAGTTCTTC. This gives the protein CTSRQGTGHDNEQFF. The rearrangement links TRBV1 to TRBJ2-1; the table calls TRBD1, which could not be checked here. TRBV1 is annotated as a pseudogene. The CDR3 contains 15 residues.